This is a list of T cell receptor beta chains from one sample in a study of cytomegalovirus exposure and HLA in healthy donors. Here immunoSEQ multiplex PCR was the method, and the copy in TCRdb shows in-frame clones only, minus some. The profile covers about 160,000 clones, with roughly 78% appearing a single time and about 6.7% taken by the ten largest. Sequenced: PBMCs. The receptors here all came from a man aged 45 to 65 in good health and CMV-seropositive. CDR3s include the opening cysteine and the closing phenylalanine or tryptophan. The order of the fields is clone size, V gene, J gene, D gene, CDR3 DNA, CDR3 protein. The D gene is left open where the match is weak. Size tells how often a clone was seen (once, few, many) or the class of an expanded clone, and some rows leave it out.

clone size: once; V gene: TRBV29-1; J gene: TRBJ2-7; D gene: NA; CDR3 DNA: TGCAGCGTTGGACTCCCGAGCTCCTACGAGCAGTACTTC; CDR3 protein: CSVGLPSSYEQYF
clone size: NA; V gene: TRBV19; J gene: TRBJ1-4; D gene: TRBD1; CDR3 DNA: TGTGCCAGTAGAACAGGGGGCGGAGGTGAAAAACTGTTTTTT; CDR3 protein: CASRTGGGGEKLFF
clone size: NA; V gene: TRBV30; J gene: TRBJ1-2; D gene: NA; CDR3 DNA: TGTGTTATCCGGGTGGTCTATGGCTACACCTTC; CDR3 protein: CVIRVVYGYTF
clone size: NA; V gene: TRBV7-8; J gene: TRBJ2-7; D gene: TRBD1; CDR3 DNA: TGTGCCAGCAGCACCGACAGGGCCTACGAGCAGTACTTC; CDR3 protein: CASSTDRAYEQYF
clone size: NA; V gene: TRBV27; J gene: TRBJ2-6; D gene: TRBD1; CDR3 DNA: TGTGCCAGCAGTTTTTGGGACAGGGGTTTCTCTGGGGCCAACGTCCTGACTTTC; CDR3 protein: CASSFWDRGFSGANVLTF
clone size: NA; V gene: TRBV30; J gene: TRBJ2-3; D gene: NA; CDR3 DNA: TGTGCCTGGAGTCCAACTCATAGCACAGATACGCAGTATTTT; CDR3 protein: CAWSPTHSTDTQYF
clone size: NA; V gene: TRBV6-5; J gene: TRBJ2-7; D gene: TRBD2; CDR3 DNA: TGTGCCAGCAGGGGACTAGGGTCTACCTACGAGCAGTACTTC; CDR3 protein: CASRGLGSTYEQYF
clone size: NA; V gene: TRBV27; J gene: TRBJ1-4; D gene: TRBD1; CDR3 DNA: TGTGCCAGCAAGCTGACAGGGGGGATTGAAAAACTGTTTTTT; CDR3 protein: CASKLTGGIEKLFF
clone size: few; V gene: TRBV27; J gene: TRBJ2-7; D gene: NA; CDR3 DNA: TGTGCCAGCACCTCGGGACTCCACTCCTACGAGCAGTACTTC; CDR3 protein: CASTSGLHSYEQYF
clone size: NA; V gene: TRBV5-5; J gene: TRBJ1-2; D gene: NA; CDR3 DNA: TGTGCCAGCAGCTTGGGGCAGGGTGCCCCCGGCTACACCTTC; CDR3 protein: CASSLGQGAPGYTF
clone size: few; V gene: TRBV7-2; J gene: TRBJ1-6; D gene: NA; CDR3 DNA: TGTGCCAGCAGCCCCTTCGTCGATAATTCACCCCTCCACTTT; CDR3 protein: CASSPFVDNSPLHF
clone size: NA; V gene: TRBV6-6; J gene: TRBJ2-1; D gene: TRBD2; CDR3 DNA: TGTGCCAGCAGTAGGACTAGCGGGCCAAATGAGCAGTTCTTC; CDR3 protein: CASSRTSGPNEQFF
clone size: once; V gene: TRBV11-2; J gene: TRBJ1-5; D gene: TRBD1; CDR3 DNA: TGTGCCAGCAGCTTAGGCACAGGGGGATTGCGTCAGCCCCAGCATTTT; CDR3 protein: CASSLGTGGLRQPQHF
clone size: NA; V gene: TRBV4-1; J gene: TRBJ2-1; D gene: TRBD2; CDR3 DNA: TGCGCCAGCAGCCCGACTGGTGCGGGAGTCTCCAATGAGCAGTTCTTC; CDR3 protein: CASSPTGAGVSNEQFF
clone size: NA; V gene: TRBV30; J gene: TRBJ1-5; D gene: TRBD1; CDR3 DNA: TGTGCCTGGAGTGCAGGGGGCGGGCAGCCCCAGCATTTT; CDR3 protein: CAWSAGGGQPQHF
clone size: NA; V gene: TRBV15; J gene: TRBJ2-2; D gene: TRBD2; CDR3 DNA: TGTGCCACCAGCATGACGATAGCGGGAGACAGAGGGGAGCTGTTTTTT; CDR3 protein: CATSMTIAGDRGELFF
clone size: NA; V gene: TRBV7-6; J gene: TRBJ2-6; D gene: NA; CDR3 DNA: TGTGCCAGCAGCCGAACGGTATACTCCTCTGGGGCCAACGTCCTGACTTTC; CDR3 protein: CASSRTVYSSGANVLTF
clone size: NA; V gene: TRBV7-9; J gene: TRBJ2-7; D gene: TRBD1; CDR3 DNA: TGTGCCAGCAGCGACAGGGGGCCCTACGAGCAGTACTTC; CDR3 protein: CASSDRGPYEQYF
clone size: NA; V gene: TRBV5-1; J gene: TRBJ2-1; D gene: TRBD2; CDR3 DNA: TGCGCCAGCAGCTTGGCGGGTAGCGGGATGGTCAATGAGCAGTTCTTC; CDR3 protein: CASSLAGSGMVNEQFF
clone size: NA; V gene: TRBV5-1; J gene: TRBJ2-7; D gene: NA; CDR3 DNA: TGCGCCAGCAGCTTGGAAGGGGCCCACGAGCAGTACTTC; CDR3 protein: CASSLEGAHEQYF
clone size: NA; V gene: TRBV7-3; J gene: TRBJ2-1; D gene: TRBD2; CDR3 DNA: TGTGCCAGCAGCAATCGGACTAGCTTTTACAATGAGCAGTTCTTC; CDR3 protein: CASSNRTSFYNEQFF
clone size: once; V gene: TRBV14; J gene: TRBJ2-3; D gene: TRBD2; CDR3 DNA: TGTGCCAGCAGCCAAACTGGACTAGCCCTGGGTGATACGCAGTATTTT; CDR3 protein: CASSQTGLALGDTQYF